Listed here are 23 T cell receptor beta chains from one sample, sequenced in a study of vaccination and CD4 T cells after COVID-19. Their target antigens are unknown. Cultured CD4+ T-cell DNA underwent Oncomine TCR Beta short-read sequencing. MiXCR, run by TCRdb on the PCR reads, gives a single entry per CDR3 protein. The data contain nearly 15,000 distinct CDR3 sequences, roughly 52% of them seen just once; the ten biggest clones take up 10% to 15%. Treatment here: roughly ten-day PBMC culture with coronavirus spike peptide pools or control peptides (ViraFEST assay). The specimen was CD4+ T cells from blood, cultured in vitro. The receptor source for this set is a human donor who had recovered from COVID-19.

This clonotype was observed a few times. J is TRBJ2-7 and V is TRBV12-3 or TRBV12-4; a weak D match, TRBD1 (6 bases). V shed 2 bases and J shed 5 bases, with 13 bases lying between them. The CDR3 sequence is 14 residues long. The CDR3 nucleotides read TGTGCCAGCAGTTTAATCAACAGGGTCCACGAGCAGTACTTC. It specifies CASSLINRVHEQYF.

This clonotype was seen a few times. V and J are TRBV4-1 and TRBJ2-5, with 9 bases matching TRBD2. This CDR3 region has 16 residues. Germline V gene sequence: CDR1 MGHRA, CDR2 YSYEKL. V was clipped by 0 bases and J by 0 bases; unmatched bases: 2. Here the CDR3 DNA reads TGCGCCAGCAGCCAAGAGACTAGCGGCCACCAAGAGACCCAGTACTTC. Residues: CASSQETSGHQETQYF.

The chain uses TRBV24-1 and TRBJ2-5; perhaps D is TRBD1 or TRBD2 (6 bases each). There are 16 residues in the CDR3. CDR1 KGHDR and CDR2 SFDVKD come from the germline V gene. Trimming left V 1 base short and J 5 bases short, with 16 bases between. The CDR3 spells CATSDFGRRGWETQYF. CDR3 sequence (DNA): TGTGCCACCAGTGATTTTGGACGGAGGGGGTGGGAGACCCAGTACTTC.

This chain joins TRBV20-1 and TRBJ2-3; no clear D. The V end lost 1 base, the J end lost 0 bases, and 5 bases lay between the germline ends. This CDR3 is built from 13 residues. Germline V CDR1 and CDR2: DFQATT, SNEGSKA (reference sequence). The CDR3 region is CSARGASTDTQYF. As DNA, the CDR3 is TGCAGTGCTAGAGGGGCGAGCACAGATACGCAGTATTTT.

The chain employs TRBV5-6 and TRBJ1-1; no clear D gene. CDR3 size: 14 residues. Trimming left V 0 bases short and J 0 bases short, with 6 bases between. Germline loops: CDR1 SGHDT, CDR2 YYEEEE. The DNA for the CDR3 is TGTGCCAGCAGCTTGGGACTGATGAACACTGAAGCTTTCTTT. Its protein product is CASSLGLMNTEAFF. Using reference TRBV5-6 and TRBJ1-1 for the parts outside the CDR3, the full variable domain is DAGVTQSPTHLIKTRGQQVTLRCSPKSGHDTVSWYQQALGQGPQFIFQYYEEEERQRGNFPDRFSGHQFPNYSSELNVNALLLGDSALYLCASSLGLMNTEAFFGQGTRLTVV.

CDR3 nucleotides: TGTGCCAGCAGTGAAGTCTTGGATCGGGGGGGCCGTCTAGATACGCAGTATTTT. This codes for CASSEVLDRGGRLDTQYF. The chain couples TRBV6-1 to TRBJ2-3; 8 bases map to TRBD2. Germline values: CDR1 MNHNS, CDR2 SASEGT. After removal of 1 base from V and 5 bases from J, the junction contained 14 bases not matched to a gene. The CDR3 sequence is 18 residues long.

This clonotype was observed a few times. The gene calls are TRBV24-1 and TRBJ1-5; 8 bases map to TRBD1. The CDR3 is 15 amino acids. In germline, CDR1 is KGHDR, CDR2 SFDVKD. Losses at the gene ends were 5 bases for V and 2 bases for J; bases not matched to a gene: 4. CDR3 bases: TGTGCCACCAGTGCCACAGGGGGAGGCAATCAGCCCCAGCATTTT. Protein: CATSATGGGNQPQHF.

The V gene is TRBV10-2, the J gene TRBJ1-6; a possible D gene is TRBD1 (6 bases). This CDR3 region has 14 residues. The V end lost 8 bases, the J end lost 9 bases, and 17 bases lay between the germline ends. In germline, CDR1 is WSHSY, CDR2 SAAADI. The CDR3 region is CASVGGPFSSPLHF. The CDR3 DNA follows: TGCGCCAGCGTAGGGGGGCCCTTTTCTTCACCCCTCCACTTT.

The chain carries TRBV28 and TRBJ2-7; 8 bases align to TRBD2. J gave up 0 bases and V 5 bases, and 21 bases lay outside the gene matches. This CDR3 comprises 20 residues. Germline assignment: CDR1 MDHEN and CDR2 SYDVKM. Here the CDR3 DNA reads TGTGCCAGCAGTCGATACGGACTAGCAGCCCCCCGGAGTAGCTCCTACGAGCAGTACTTC. Protein sequence: CASSRYGLAAPRSSSYEQYF.

This chain connects TRBV25-1 to TRBJ1-2; TRBD1 is a possible D gene (6 bases). This CDR3 has 14 residues. Germline V gene data show CDR1 as MGHDK and CDR2 as SYGVNS. V dropped 4 bases and J dropped 1 base, with 10 bases sitting between them. The CDR3 coding sequence is TGTGCCAGCAGTGGTCAACAGGGTAACTATGGCTACACCTTC. Its translation: CASSGQQGNYGYTF.

This sequence joins TRBV11-3 and TRBJ1-1, with D possibly being TRBD1 (5 bases). Germline values: CDR1 SGHNT, CDR2 YENEEA. The CDR3 totals 13 residues. Deletions cut 3 bases from V and 3 bases from J, with 8 bases between. The CDR3 DNA sequence: TGTGCCAGCAGCTTTGACAGCTACACTGAAGCTTTCTTT. Translating it yields CASSFDSYTEAFF. Full variable domain (rest looked up from reference TRBV11-3 and TRBJ1-1): EAGVVQSPRYKIIEKKQPVAFWCNPISGHNTLYWYLQNLGQGPELLIRYENEEAVDDSQLPKDRFSAERLKGVDSTLKIQPAELGDSAVYLCASSFDSYTEAFFGQGTRLTVV.

V usage is TRBV6-5 and J usage is TRBJ2-1, with 8 bases that match TRBD1. CDR3 length equals 16 residues. Germline V lookup: CDR1 MNHEY, CDR2 SVGAGI. J was trimmed by 7 bases and V by 0 bases; bases with no gene match: 8. This CDR3 reads CASSYSGTGARNEQFF. The CDR3 DNA follows: TGTGCCAGCAGTTACTCGGGGACAGGCGCTAGAAATGAGCAGTTCTTC.

This clonotype was found once. The rearrangement links TRBV4-3 to TRBJ2-6, with 9 bases that match TRBD1. There are 21 residues in the CDR3. The germline V gene encodes CDR1 LGHNA and CDR2 YSLEER. With V trimmed by 0 bases and J by 2 bases, 14 bases remained unmatched. The CDR3 DNA follows: TGCGCCAGCAGCCAAGATCAGCTCCGGGACAGGGTCTTAGCTGGGGCCAACGTCCTGACTTTC. Protein product: CASSQDQLRDRVLAGANVLTF.

Here the CDR3 reads CASSQEGTVMSGGYTF. The CDR3, as DNA: TGCGCCAGCAGCCAAGAGGGGACAGTGATGTCTGGCGGCTACACCTTC. The chain has TRBV4-1 and TRBJ1-2; 7 bases are shared with TRBD1. Germline V gene lookup returns CDR1 MGHRA and CDR2 YSYEKL. CDR3 length: 16 amino acids. The V segment lost 0 bases and the J segment 8 bases; nucleotides outside the gene matches: 12.

This chain links TRBV19 with TRBJ2-2, with D possibly TRBD1 on 5 matching bases. V lost 8 bases and J lost 1, with 11 bases in between. Germline V gene data show CDR1 as LNHDA and CDR2 as SQIVND (reference sequence). This CDR3 contains 14 residues. CDR3 DNA: TGTGCCAGTTGTAGCCAGGGGAACACCGGGGAGCTGTTTTTT. Its protein is CASCSQGNTGELFF.

In its sample, this clonotype was seen a few times. The CDR3 loop reads CSASSLAKNIQYF. The CDR3 nucleotides read TGCAGTGCTAGTAGCCTAGCCAAAAACATTCAGTACTTC. V usage is TRBV20-1 and J usage is TRBJ2-4; D uncertain. The V end was cut by 3 bases, the J end by 0 bases, with 6 bases between. Looked up from germline, CDR1 is DFQATT and CDR2 is SNEGSKA (reference sequence). The CDR3 consists of 13 residues.

The J gene is TRBJ2-1, the V gene TRBV27, with D perhaps being TRBD1 or TRBD2 (5 bases each). The CDR3 runs to 12 residues. Germline CDR1 is MNHEY and CDR2 is SMNVEV (reference sequence). V lost 6 bases and J 6 bases, leaving 9 bases between the germline ends. The CDR3 here is CASRRGINEQFF. CDR3 DNA: TGTGCCAGCAGGAGGGGAATCAATGAGCAGTTCTTC.

The chain is built from TRBV7-8 and TRBJ2-2; the D is unclear. The CDR3 has 15 residues. V was clipped by 6 bases and J by 4 bases, with 15 bases between them. The germline V gene encodes CDR1 SGHVS and CDR2 FQNEAQ. CDR3 in amino acids: CASRPIVQLTGELFF. CDR3 DNA sequence: TGTGCCAGCAGACCAATCGTACAGCTCACCGGGGAGCTGTTTTTT.

There are a few counts of this clonotype. V usage is TRBV2 and J usage is TRBJ2-7; 10 positions agree with TRBD2. The V gene's germline CDR1 is SNHLY and CDR2 FYNNEI. The CDR3 runs 15 residues. V was pared by 3 bases and J by 2 bases, with 4 bases of the junction left unmatched. In nucleotides, the CDR3 is TGTGCCAGCAGTGAGAGCGGGGGGGGGCCCTACGAGCAGTACTTC. It specifies CASSESGGGPYEQYF.

The chain couples TRBV20-1 to TRBJ1-2; TRBD1 agrees at 8 bases. Looked up from germline, CDR1 is DFQATT and CDR2 is SNEGSKA (reference sequence). V was clipped by 5 bases and J by 4 bases; unmatched bases: 6. This CDR3 region has 13 residues. In DNA form, the CDR3 reads TGCAGTGCTGCTCGGACAGGGAGCTATGGCTACACCTTC. Translated: CSAARTGSYGYTF.

The chain joins TRBV20-1 to TRBJ2-7; 8 nucleotides agree with TRBD1. Looked up from germline, CDR1 is DFQATT and CDR2 is SNEGSKA (reference sequence). V shed 6 bases and J 7 bases; nucleotides not matched to a gene: 17. The CDR3 sequence is 15 residues long. For the CDR3, the DNA is TGCAGTGCGCCGAAGGTCGGTCAGGGGGCACGAGAGCAGTACTTC. Protein product: CSAPKVGQGAREQYF.

The gene calls are TRBV20-1 and TRBJ2-5; TRBD2 is a possible D gene (7 bases). The V gene lost 1 base and the J gene lost 6 bases, with 18 bases spanning the gap. The germline CDR1 and CDR2 sequences are DFQATT and SNEGSKA (reference sequence). The CDR3 loop spans 15 amino acids. CDR3 sequence: CSARAASGGGKTQYF. In nucleotides, the CDR3 is TGCAGTGCTAGAGCGGCTAGCGGAGGGGGTAAGACCCAGTACTTC.

The gene calls are TRBV19 and TRBJ1-1; the D gene is possibly TRBD1 (6 bases). The CDR3 is 17 residues long. Germline CDR1 and CDR2: LNHDA and SQIVND (reference sequence). Trimming stripped 3 bases from V and 1 base from J, with 18 bases between. The CDR3 DNA reads as TGTGCCAGTAGTATCGGACAGAGTAATCCGTCGAACACTGAAGCTTTCTTT. Translating gives CASSIGQSNPSNTEAFF.